Shown below are 18 T cell receptor beta chains from a single sample sequenced in a study of PD-L1 blockade in urothelial cancer. This table comes from immunoSEQ multiplex PCR, and its TCRdb copy is limited to in-frame clones, with some not included. Here the sample spans about 66,000 clones, almost 90% being singletons. Stated time point: peripheral blood 6 weeks after treatment start. Sequenced here: PBMCs, sampled around atezolizumab (anti-PD-L1) treatment. The receptor source for this set is a man aged 60-69 years with urothelial cancer.

V is TRBV27 and J is TRBJ1-3, with D perhaps TRBD1 (6 bases). The V and J ends lost 6 bases and 4 bases respectively, with 10 bases between them. Germline V CDR1 and CDR2: MNHEY, SMNVEV (reference sequence). The CDR3 length is 13 residues. DNA of the CDR3: TGTGCCAGCAGCACCGACAGGGGAAACACCATATATTTT. Encoded protein: CASSTDRGNTIYF.

The rearrangement links TRBV5-1 to TRBJ1-2; D unclear. This CDR3 has 14 amino acids. Trimming took 0 bases from V and 7 from J, leaving 13 bases between them. Germline CDR1 reads SGHRS; CDR2 reads YFSETQ. The CDR3 DNA reads TGCGCCAGCAGCTTGGAGACATTTTTGGGTGGCTACACCTTC. Its protein is CASSLETFLGGYTF. The full variable domain, its missing parts supplied by reference TRBV5-1 and TRBJ1-2, is KAGVTQTPRYLIKTRGQQVTLSCSPISGHRSVSWYQQTPGQGLQFLFEYFSETQRNKGNFPGRFSGRQFSNSRSEMNVSTLELGDSALYLCASSLETFLGGYTFGSGTRLTVV.

V gene TRBV29-1 combines with J gene TRBJ1-1; 12 positions match TRBD1. The CDR3 sequence is 13 residues long. Germline lookup yields CDR1 SQVTM and CDR2 ANQGSEA. Trimming took 6 bases from V and 5 from J; bases not matched to a gene: 4. Written as DNA, the CDR3 is TGCAGCGTGGGGGGACAGGGGGCTACTGAAGCTTTCTTT. This translates into CSVGGQGATEAFF.

This sequence joins TRBV6-5 and TRBJ1-2; D remains unclear. CDR1 MNHEY and CDR2 SVGAGI come from the germline V gene. Deletions cut 5 bases from V and 4 bases from J, with 11 bases between. The CDR3 is made up of 13 amino acids. The CDR3 region is CASSPTPLYGYTF. Written as DNA, the CDR3 is TGTGCCAGCAGTCCGACACCTCTCTATGGCTACACCTTC.

This clone was seen repeatedly, ten times or more. The chain recombines TRBV9 with TRBJ2-3, with 14 bases aligning to TRBD2. With 4 bases clipped from V and 5 bases from J, the junction kept 6 bases outside the gene matches. The CDR3 is 16 amino acids. CDR1 and CDR2 (germline): SGDLS, YYNGEE. The CDR3 bases are TGTGCCAGCAGCAGTGGGACTAGCGGGAGTAGAGATACGCAGTATTTT. It encodes CASSSGTSGSRDTQYF.

This sequence joins TRBV12-5 and TRBJ2-2, with TRBD2 as a possible D gene (7 bases). The germline V and J ends were trimmed by 4 bases and 4 bases, with 19 bases remaining between them. CDR3 length equals 17 residues. Looked up from germline, CDR1 is LGHNT and CDR2 is FRNRAP. In DNA, the CDR3 is TGTGCTAGTGGTTCCCCCCTCGCGGGGGCCCCCACCGGGGAGCTGTTTTTT. Encoded protein: CASGSPLAGAPTGELFF.

The J gene is TRBJ2-3, the V gene TRBV18; D possibly corresponds to TRBD1 (5 bases). This CDR3 contains 17 residues. V was cut by 4 bases and J by 2 bases, with 19 bases left in between. Germline loops: CDR1 KGHSH, CDR2 LQKENI. The DNA of the CDR3 is TGTGCCAGCTCACGCAGGGTGGGGCAGGAGCCCACAGATACGCAGTATTTT. Translated: CASSRRVGQEPTDTQYF.

This rearrangement joins TRBV7-9 to TRBJ2-7; 8 positions match TRBD1. CDR1 is SEHNR, CDR2 FQNEAQ, per germline (reference sequence). The V gene end was trimmed by 5 bases and the J gene end by 4 bases; junction bases not matched to a gene: 7. The CDR3 runs to 14 residues. CDR3 amino acids: CASSPRTGLYEQYF. CDR3 nucleotides: TGTGCCAGCAGCCCTCGGACAGGGTTGTACGAGCAGTACTTC.

The rearrangement links TRBV5-1 to TRBJ2-7, with D maybe TRBD1 (5 bases). With 1 base removed from V and 3 bases from J, the gap between germline ends came to 14 bases. CDR1 SGHRS and CDR2 YFSETQ come from the germline V gene. The CDR3 is made up of 15 amino acids. The CDR3, as DNA: TGCGCCAGCAGCTTGTCATGGCAGGGTGACTACGAGCAGTACTTC. It yields the protein CASSLSWQGDYEQYF.

The CDR3 DNA reads TGTGCCCTAAGGTTCGGGGGGGGCACAGATACGCAGTATTTT. Protein sequence: CALRFGGGTDTQYF. This chain connects TRBV30 to TRBJ2-3; 8 bases are a match to TRBD2. Germline CDR1 is GTSNPN and CDR2 is SVGIG (reference sequence). With 8 bases clipped from V and 1 base from J, the junction kept 8 bases outside the gene matches. The CDR3 length is 14 residues. The variable domain in full, with the rest retrieved from reference TRBV30 and TRBJ2-3, is SQTIHQWPATLVQPVGSPLSLECTVEGTSNPNLYWYRQAAGRGLQLLFYSVGIGQISSEVPQNLSASRPQDRQFILSSKKLLLSDSGFYLCALRFGGGTDTQYFGPGTRLTVL.

In its sample, this clone was seen once. The V call is TRBV4-3, the J call TRBJ2-6, with 11 bases fitting TRBD2. This CDR3 comprises 18 residues. Germline V gene sequence: CDR1 LGHNA, CDR2 YSLEER. V dropped 2 bases and J dropped 0; count of bases not matched to a gene: 3. As DNA, the CDR3 is TGCGCCAGCAGCCAAAGACTAGCGGGATACTCTGGGGCCAACGTCCTGACTTTC. Protein product: CASSQRLAGYSGANVLTF.

V gene TRBV7-2 combines with J gene TRBJ2-7, with TRBD1 identical over 7 bases. V shed 4 bases, J shed 2 bases, and the junction held 8 bases outside the gene matches. The CDR3 runs to 15 residues. Germline CDR1 is SGHTA and CDR2 is FQGNSA. CDR3 nucleotides: TGTGCCAGCAGCTCCGGCGGCAGGGGGACCTACGAGCAGTACTTC. Translating gives CASSSGGRGTYEQYF.

The rearrangement joins TRBV5-1 to TRBJ2-2; 7 positions agree with TRBD2. Germline assignment: CDR1 SGHRS and CDR2 YFSETQ. This CDR3 is 15 amino acids long. J lost 7 bases, V lost 0 bases, and 6 bases had no gene match. CDR3 nucleotide sequence: TGCGCCAGCAGCTTGGCGGTGAGCGGGAACGGGGAGCTGTTTTTT. Translating gives CASSLAVSGNGELFF.

The chain is built from TRBV25-1 and TRBJ1-1, with D perhaps matching TRBD1 (6 bases). Trimming left V 4 bases short and J 5 bases short, with 14 bases between. The CDR3 extends over 14 amino acids. Germline lookup yields CDR1 MGHDK and CDR2 SYGVNS. For the CDR3, the DNA is TGTGCCAGCAGTGGATTAGGGGGAGGGACTGAAGCTTTCTTT. Encoded protein: CASSGLGGGTEAFF.

V gene TRBV10-3 combines with J gene TRBJ2-5, with D possibly being TRBD2 (5 bases). Germline-derived CDR1 and CDR2 are ENHRY and SYGVKD. V lost 3 bases, J lost 6 bases, and 14 bases lay in between. This CDR3 is built from 14 residues. For the CDR3, the DNA is TGTGCCATCAGTGACGGGGTAGCAATAAAGACCCAGTACTTC. As protein: CAISDGVAIKTQYF.

V is TRBV4-1 and J is TRBJ2-1; tentative D call: TRBD2 (7 bases). The CDR3 spans 20 residues. V was trimmed by 4 bases and J by 2 bases, leaving 27 bases between them. The germline V gene encodes CDR1 MGHRA and CDR2 YSYEKL. This CDR3 is CASSPNSPQGRGSTYNEQFF. The CDR3, as DNA: TGCGCCAGCAGCCCCAACTCCCCGCAGGGGAGGGGGTCAACCTACAATGAGCAGTTCTTC.

This chain uses TRBV5-1 with TRBJ2-1, with 13 bases identical to TRBD2. V was pared by 0 bases and J by 8 bases, with 5 bases of the junction left unmatched. This CDR3 has 16 amino acids. CDR1 and CDR2 from the germline V gene are SGHRS and YFSETQ. The DNA of the CDR3 is TGCGCCAGCAGCTTGGCCGGACTAGCGGGGGTATATGAGCAGTTCTTC. It codes for CASSLAGLAGVYEQFF.

The sample holds one count of this clone. The chain is built from TRBV29-1 and TRBJ2-3, with TRBD1 matching over 8 bases. Per the germline V gene, CDR1 is SQVTM and CDR2 is ANQGSEA. This CDR3 comprises 14 residues. This chain's CDR3 is CSEVQGVRTDTQYF. CDR3 coding DNA: TGCAGTGAGGTACAGGGGGTCCGCACAGATACGCAGTATTTT.